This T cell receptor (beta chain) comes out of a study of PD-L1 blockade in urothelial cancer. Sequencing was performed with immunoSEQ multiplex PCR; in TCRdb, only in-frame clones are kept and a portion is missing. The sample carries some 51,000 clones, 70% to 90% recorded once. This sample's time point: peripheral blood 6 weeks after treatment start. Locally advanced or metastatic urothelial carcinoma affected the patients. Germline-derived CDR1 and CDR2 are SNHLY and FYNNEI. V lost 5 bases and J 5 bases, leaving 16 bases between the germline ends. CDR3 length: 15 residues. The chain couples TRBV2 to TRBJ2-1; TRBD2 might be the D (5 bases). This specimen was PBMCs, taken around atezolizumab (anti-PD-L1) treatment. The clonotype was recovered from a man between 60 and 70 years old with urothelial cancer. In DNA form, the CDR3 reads TGTGCCAGCAGTCCATCCCGGGGTAAGAACAATGAGCAGTTCTTC. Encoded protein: CASSPSRGKNNEQFF.